These T cell receptor beta chains were read from a single sample in a study of blood T cell repertoires in COVID-19. Some clones are missing from TCRdb's copy, which holds only in-frame ones; the method was immunoSEQ multiplex PCR. The repertoire holds hundreds of thousands of clones, with 70% to 90% as singletons. The sequenced material came from peripheral blood. The receptors were gathered from a woman in her 30s with COVID-19, enrolled during active disease. CDR3s include the opening cysteine and the closing phenylalanine or tryptophan. Clone size is stated in some rows and not others, as once, few, many or a class when expanded.

V	J	size	CDR3
TRBV18	TRBJ2-5	.	CASSPLGGVEETQYF
TRBV6-1	TRBJ2-1	.	CASSEGGKGDPRFF
TRBV5-5	TRBJ2-1	.	CASSAPGGDEQFF
TRBV28	TRBJ2-1	.	CASSLTAGSSYNEQFF
TRBV27	TRBJ2-1	few	CASSLWTSGDNEQFF
TRBV2	TRBJ1-6	few	CASSRGTGMSSPLHF
TRBV18	TRBJ1-1	few	CASSPVQGAPHGTEAFF
TRBV6-5	TRBJ1-1	.	CASSYSRVIDTEAFF
TRBV3-1/TRBV3-2	TRBJ2-3	.	CASSHGSGNPTDTQYF
TRBV7-6	TRBJ1-3	.	CASSYRSGSSGNTIYF
TRBV23-1	TRBJ2-1	.	CASSQSRLVQAYNEQFF
TRBV7-6	TRBJ2-3	.	CASSLVAGGGTDTQYF
TRBV27	TRBJ1-2	.	CASSSAFIGTGNSYGYTF
TRBV13	TRBJ1-2	.	CASSPGQVNYGYTF
TRBV11-2	TRBJ1-2	.	CASSSGTGHYGYTF
TRBV2	TRBJ2-2	few	CASRYRSAGGGLTGELFF
TRBV5-1	TRBJ2-1	.	CASSLARGRINEQFF
TRBV9	TRBJ2-2	.	CASSYHSLSAADTGELFF
TRBV12-3/TRBV12-4	TRBJ1-4	.	CASSRDRGQKLFF
TRBV11-3	TRBJ2-1	.	CASSLDRGGSYNEQFF
TRBV6-6	TRBJ2-5	once	CASTAMGQDTETQYF
TRBV7-9	TRBJ1-3	many	CASSLTQSSGNTIYF
TRBV6-2/TRBV6-3	TRBJ2-1	.	CASSPSGAYNEQFF
TRBV12-3/TRBV12-4	TRBJ2-2	.	CASRGSGELFF
TRBV9	TRBJ2-5	.	CASSQSGTPREETQYF
TRBV5-6	TRBJ2-1	many	CASSLLAGVVNEQFF
TRBV14	TRBJ1-1	.	CASSQARAGSTEAFF
TRBV29-1	TRBJ1-1	.	CSVEDRVDTEAFF
TRBV3-1/TRBV3-2	TRBJ2-1	.	CASSQWRDSYNEQFF
TRBV6-5	TRBJ1-4	.	CASSSTAGSREKLFF
TRBV7-2	TRBJ2-1	.	CASSFGELVGEQFF
TRBV4-3	TRBJ2-2	once	CASSQGSGGPLKNTGELFF
TRBV10-3	TRBJ1-1	once	CAISESQVTEAFF
TRBV5-1	TRBJ2-5	.	CASSLAPKGQGSRETQYF
TRBV7-2	TRBJ2-1	.	CASSSASGPKQFF
TRBV5-1	TRBJ2-3	once	CASSPYSSGTDTQYF
TRBV2	TRBJ2-3	.	CASRRGQGRRDTQYF
TRBV27	TRBJ2-6	.	CASTQTGAGANVLTF
TRBV2	TRBJ1-6	.	CASSRQQGTDSPLHF
TRBV11-2	TRBJ2-1	.	CASSLVGRPPYNEQFF
TRBV7-2	TRBJ1-1	.	CASSLRGQGGRNTEAFF
TRBV6-2/TRBV6-3	TRBJ1-2	.	CASSFGQGYYGYTF
TRBV7-9	TRBJ2-2	.	CASSPHARGELFF
TRBV4-2	TRBJ2-2	.	CASRQRGDTGELFF
TRBV7-9	TRBJ2-7	.	CASSAIAGAYEQYF
TRBV2	TRBJ2-1	.	CASSYVDSYNEQFF
TRBV6-2/TRBV6-3	TRBJ2-7	.	CASSLDRTGPSSYEQYF
TRBV6-5	TRBJ1-1	.	CASSRDRLGEAFF
TRBV20-1	TRBJ2-3	.	CSASLASGSLGTDTQYF
TRBV6-1	TRBJ1-3	.	CASSNPYRAGNTIYF
TRBV15	TRBJ1-2	.	CATTTDIPSVGYTF
TRBV19	TRBJ1-1	few	CASNPQGGNTEAFF
TRBV5-8	TRBJ1-2	.	CASSLISGGIRLVGYGYTF
TRBV6-2/TRBV6-3	TRBJ2-1	.	CASSYSREWQFF
TRBV7-2	TRBJ2-1	.	CASSHRFPLYNEQFF
TRBV9	TRBJ1-2	.	CASSVAGTDYGYTF
TRBV6-5	TRBJ1-2	.	CASSGGSPGNGYTF
TRBV28	TRBJ2-5	.	CASSSPLGQGASNQETQYF
TRBV6-5	TRBJ2-1	.	CASRPAGTGNEQFF